This TCR beta chain was profiled in a study of shared clonotypes between healthy human individuals. Study in general: Two female and three male donors aged 18 to 49 were enrolled.

CDR3 length: 15 residues. CDR1 is SGHNT and CDR2 is YYREEE in the germline V gene (reference sequence). The V and J ends lost 4 bases and 0 bases respectively, with 11 bases between them. Regarding the study as a whole: Blood was the only sampled material, and tissue repertoires likely differ.

Donation came from healthy HIV-negative adults that had no recent acute infections or vaccinations. Donors, without exception, were Caucasian adults residing in Nashville, Tennessee. On this clone: Its target is unknown.

Here immunoSEQ multiplex PCR was the method, and the copy in TCRdb shows in-frame clones only, minus some. The profile shows around 990,000 clones, about 72% of them singletons. The sequence came from a man between 18 and 29 years old in good health. Some clones in this sample may be carry-over from other donors' samples. V usage is TRBV5-4 and J usage is TRBJ1-3, with D hard to call. Sequenced input: memory CD4+ T cells from PBMCs. Sample subset: CD45RA-negative fraction. CDR3 region: CASSAGWNSGNTIYF. The CDR3 DNA reads as TGTGCCAGCAGCGCCGGGTGGAACTCTGGAAACACCATATATTTT. The complete variable domain, with remaining parts taken from reference TRBV5-4 and TRBJ1-3, reads ETGVTQSPTHLIKTRGQQVTLRCSSQSGHNTVSWYQQALGQGPQFIFQYYREEENGRGNFPPRFSGLQFPNYSSELNVNALELDDSALYLCASSAGWNSGNTIYFGEGSWLTVV.